The rows below give T cell receptor beta chains drawn from one sample of a study of monozygotic twins with inflammatory bowel disease. With the 5' RACE reads reprocessed, TCRdb shows one record per CDR3 protein and no DNA. The sample data list approximately 340,000 distinct CDR3 sequences. Sequencing input: blood. These receptors were obtained from a human donor with ulcerative colitis or Crohn's disease, or a healthy co-twin of an affected twin (not recorded which). CDR3s include the opening cysteine and the closing phenylalanine or tryptophan.

14,TRBV15,TRBJ1-5,CATRPGNSNQPQHF
15,TRBV5-1,TRBJ1-1,CASSSTGRGSTEAFF
11,TRBV25-1,TRBJ2-1,CAVSGGNEQFF
14,TRBV5-6,TRBJ2-5,CASSLVPSQETQYF
15,TRBV12-3/TRBV12-4,TRBJ2-1,CASSLEPGGYNEQFF
15,TRBV6-5,TRBJ2-7,CASSYSARDGYEQYF
16,TRBV11-2,TRBJ2-2,CASSLDYGGSTGELFF
14,TRBV30,TRBJ2-4,CASSPGPLTNIQYF
12,TRBV7-2,TRBJ2-1,CASSLWKGEQFF
13,TRBV2,TRBJ1-6,CASRKEATSPLHF
16,TRBV3-1,TRBJ1-1,CASSQGTALMNAEAFF